This is a list of T cell receptor beta chains from one sample in a study of T cell repertoires in ileal Crohn's disease. Repertoires were generated with immunoSEQ multiplex PCR, while TCRdb's copy carries only in-frame clones and drops some. The sample lists approximately 11,000 clones, around 86% occurring once. What was sequenced was ileal tissue. The receptors originated from an adult with Crohn's disease. The CDR3 runs from the conserved cysteine through the conserved F or W. A D gene is named only where the DNA matches it firmly. Some rows have no size entry. The others give once, few or many, or a class for an expanded clone.

TRBV19	.	TRBJ2-1	15	.	TGTGCCAGTAGTAAGGATAGAAGCTCCTACAATGAGCAGTTCTTC	CASSKDRSSYNEQFF
TRBV4-1	.	TRBJ2-7	14	.	TGCGCCAGCAGCCGGGGGGACAACTCCTACGAGCAGTACTTC	CASSRGDNSYEQYF
TRBV11-2	TRBD1	TRBJ1-1	13	.	TGTGCCAGCAGCCATTCACAGGGGGCTGAAGCTTTCTTT	CASSHSQGAEAFF
TRBV30	TRBD1	TRBJ2-5	14	.	TGTGCCTGGTGTAGGACAGGGAACCGAGAGACCCAGTACTTC	CAWCRTGNRETQYF
TRBV2	.	TRBJ2-1	14	.	TGTGCCAGCAGTGAAGTGGCAGGAACGACCTTCATAATCTTC	CASSEVAGTTFIIF
TRBV5-4	.	TRBJ1-6	15	.	TGTGCCAGCAGCTTGAGTCACGGGGGGAATTCACCCCTCCACTTT	CASSLSHGGNSPLHF
TRBV6-1	.	TRBJ1-2	13	few	TGTGCCAGCAGTGAAGCGAACTTATGGGGCTACACCTTC	CASSEANLWGYTF
TRBV29-1	TRBD2	TRBJ2-1	14	once	TGCAGCGTGGTAAGCGGGGAGACCTACAATGAGCAGTTCTTC	CSVVSGETYNEQFF
TRBV7-7	TRBD1	TRBJ2-5	14	.	TGTGCCAGCAGCCGACAGGGGCGTCAAGAGACCCAGTACTTC	CASSRQGRQETQYF
TRBV7-2	.	TRBJ2-3	15	once	TGTGCCAGCACCTCTCGGGGAATACCTGGCGATACGCAGTATTTT	CASTSRGIPGDTQYF
TRBV6-5	.	TRBJ2-7	15	once	TGTGCCAGCAGCCGCCTCGTCGGGAGCTCCTACGAGCAGTACTTC	CASSRLVGSSYEQYF
TRBV5-1	.	TRBJ1-4	15	.	TGTGCCAGCAGCTTCCGGGCATCGGCTAATGAAAAACTGTTTTTT	CASSFRASANEKLFF
TRBV9	.	TRBJ2-5	13	.	TGTGCCAGCACTTTCGGGACGGAAGAGACCCAGTACTTC	CASTFGTEETQYF
TRBV5-1	TRBD2	TRBJ2-1	15	.	TGCGCCAGCAAAGATTTAGCGGGAGGTACGAATGAGCAGTTCTTC	CASKDLAGGTNEQFF
TRBV7-9	TRBD2	TRBJ2-1	16	.	TGTGCCAGCAGCTTATTGCCTAGCGGGGCCTACAATGAGCAGTTCTTC	CASSLLPSGAYNEQFF
TRBV7-9	.	TRBJ2-5	14	once	TGTGCCAGCAGCCCAAGCCTAGGGGGGGAGACCCAGTACTTC	CASSPSLGGETQYF
TRBV11-3	.	TRBJ2-4	14	.	TGTGCCAGCAGCTTGTTGGGGGAGAGGAACATTCAGTACTTC	CASSLLGERNIQYF
TRBV5-1	TRBD1	TRBJ2-4	20	.	TGCGCCAGCAGCTCGGGGACAGGGGACCGGTCCGGGAGGTCCAAAAACATTCAGTACTTC	CASSSGTGDRSGRSKNIQYF
TRBV5-1	.	TRBJ2-3	13	.	TGCGCCAGCAGCTTGGAGGGGGGAGATACGCAGTATTTT	CASSLEGGDTQYF
TRBV5-4	.	TRBJ1-6	14	.	TGTGCCAGCAGCCAGGACTCAAGTCTCCCACCCCTCCACTTT	CASSQDSSLPPLHF
TRBV21-1	.	TRBJ2-1	15	.	TGTGCCAGCAGCAAAGAAGGGACCACACCCAATGAGCAGTTCTTC	CASSKEGTTPNEQFF
TRBV30	.	TRBJ1-3	16	.	TGTGCCTGGAGAAATCGGGACAATTACTCTGGAAACACCATATATTTT	CAWRNRDNYSGNTIYF
TRBV28	TRBD2	TRBJ2-1	15	.	TGTGCCACCCTTTCACCGGGACTAGCGTGGAATGAGCAGTTCTTC	CATLSPGLAWNEQFF
TRBV7-8	TRBD2	TRBJ2-7	14	.	TGTGCCAGCAGCGGAGTTGGACTAGCGGGCGAGCAGTACTTC	CASSGVGLAGEQYF
TRBV5-6	TRBD1	TRBJ1-5	18	medium-sized	TGTGCCAGCAGCTGGGGGGGCCGGGACAGGGTGGGTGATCAGCCCCAGCATTTT	CASSWGGRDRVGDQPQHF
TRBV27	.	TRBJ1-4	14	once	TGTGCCAGCACCTTATGGGCAGGAGGTGAAAAACTGTTTTTT	CASTLWAGGEKLFF
TRBV25-1	.	TRBJ1-2	13	.	TGTGCCAGCAGTGAATCGACCGGCTATGGCTACACCTTC	CASSESTGYGYTF
TRBV12-5	TRBD2	TRBJ2-3	16	.	TGTGCTAGTGGTCCCGGACTAGCGGGGCTCACAGATACGCAGTATTTT	CASGPGLAGLTDTQYF
TRBV12-5	.	TRBJ1-3	12	.	TGTGCTAGTGTGAAAGCGTTAAACACCATATATTTT	CASVKALNTIYF
TRBV15	.	TRBJ2-3	14	.	TGTGCCACCAGCAGAGATTGGAGGCCAGATACGCAGTATTTT	CATSRDWRPDTQYF
TRBV2	.	TRBJ1-4	15	.	TGTGCCAGCAGTGAACTCGCAGGAGCTAATGAAAAACTGTTTTTT	CASSELAGANEKLFF
TRBV5-1	.	TRBJ2-7	13	few	TGCGCCAGCAGCTTCCCCCCTCAGGTCGAGCAGTACTTC	CASSFPPQVEQYF
TRBV5-4	TRBD2	TRBJ2-2	17	.	TGTGCCAGCAGCTTGGGCGGACTAGCGGGAGCCCCCGGGGAGCTGTTTTTT	CASSLGGLAGAPGELFF
TRBV28	TRBD2	TRBJ2-7	19	.	TGTGCCAGCAGCACTAGCAGACTAGCGGGAGAGAGGGTGGCCTACGAGCAGTACTTC	CASSTSRLAGERVAYEQYF
TRBV11-1	.	TRBJ2-1	15	large	TGTGCCAGCAGCTTCGGGTCCGGGGGACACGATGAGCAGTTCTTC	CASSFGSGGHDEQFF
TRBV6-1	.	TRBJ1-5	13	.	TGTGCCAGCAGTCTCTGGAACAATCAGCCCCAGCATTTT	CASSLWNNQPQHF
TRBV4-1	TRBD2	TRBJ2-5	14	.	TGCGCCAGCAGCCTAGCGGGAAGGGGAGAGACCCAGTACTTC	CASSLAGRGETQYF
TRBV5-6	.	TRBJ1-2	11	.	TGTGCCAGCAGCTTGAGGGGCGCCTACACCTTC	CASSLRGAYTF
TRBV6-1	.	TRBJ1-1	13	.	TGTGCCAGCAGCGAGGGGCGGGCCCTTGAAGCTTTCTTT	CASSEGRALEAFF
TRBV5-1	.	TRBJ1-2	14	.	TGCGCCAGCAGATCAGGACAGCTTGCTGACGGCTACACCTTC	CASRSGQLADGYTF
TRBV5-6	TRBD2	TRBJ2-1	15	.	TGTGCCAGCAGCATAGCGGGAGGGCCCGTAAATGAGCAGTTCTTC	CASSIAGGPVNEQFF
TRBV18	TRBD1	TRBJ2-5	13	.	TGTGCCAGCTCGCGACGACAGGGAGAGACCCAGTACTTC	CASSRRQGETQYF
TRBV10-3	.	TRBJ1-2	14	.	TGTGCCATCAGTGAGCTAAACAATAATTATGGCTACACCTTC	CAISELNNNYGYTF
TRBV10-3	.	TRBJ1-4	12	.	TGTGCCACCGGCAGTACTAATGAAAAACTGTTTTTT	CATGSTNEKLFF